Listed here are 30 T cell receptor beta chains from one sample, sequenced in a study of T-cell reconstitution after alpha-beta-depleted transplantation in children. The TCRbeta library incorporated unique molecular identifiers. TCRdb called the PCR reads again in MiXCR, with one record for every CDR3 protein. The sample comprises around 960,000 distinct CDR3 sequences, less than 30% of which are singletons, and around 30% rests with the top ten. This sample comprised PBMCs, mostly from graft donor cells, obtained 360 days after TCRalphabeta/CD19-depleted stem cell transplant. Receptor source: a boy under three years old who had a stem cell transplant for SCID, so the T cells may come from the graft donor.

This chain links TRBV7-9 with TRBJ1-2; 10 nucleotides match TRBD1. V shed 5 bases and J 6 bases; nucleotides not matched to a gene: 6. The CDR3 runs 14 residues. Germline values: CDR1 SEHNR, CDR2 FQNEAQ (reference sequence). Here the CDR3 DNA reads TGTGCCAGCAGCGCGGGACAGGGGTTAGATGGCTACACCTTC. Its protein product is CASSAGQGLDGYTF. The full variable domain, completed using reference TRBV7-9 and TRBJ1-2, is DTGVSQNPRHKITKRGQNVTFRCDPISEHNRLYWYRQTLGQGPEFLTYFQNEAQLEKSRLLSDRFSAERPKGSFSTLEIQRTEQGDSAMYLCASSAGQGLDGYTFGSGTRLTVV.

In its sample, this clonotype was seen a few times. The chain carries TRBV9 and TRBJ2-3; TRBD2 matches 7 bases. Germline V CDR1 and CDR2: SGDLS, YYNGEE. The CDR3 length is 15 residues. The V gene end was trimmed by 4 bases and the J gene end by 2 bases; junction bases not matched to a gene: 7. CDR3: CASSPRAGVTDTQYF. Here the CDR3 DNA reads TGTGCCAGCAGCCCCCGGGCGGGGGTCACAGATACGCAGTATTTT.

V usage is TRBV7-2 and J usage is TRBJ1-5; possible D gene TRBD1, 5 bases. The V end lost 5 bases, the J end lost 6 bases, and 17 bases lay between the germline ends. The germline gives CDR1 SGHTA, CDR2 FQGNSA. There are 15 residues in the CDR3. For the CDR3, the DNA is TGTGCCAGCAGCCTCTCACAGGCGCCGAGTCAGCCCCAGCATTTT. Encoded protein: CASSLSQAPSQPQHF.

The CDR3 sequence: CASSHPRRQTGFNRNEQYF. CDR3 in DNA: TGTGCCAGCAGCCACCCCCGGAGGCAGACCGGGTTTAATCGCAACGAGCAGTACTTC. V is TRBV4-2 and J is TRBJ2-7; D is possibly TRBD2 (5 bases). In germline, CDR1 is LGHNA, CDR2 YNFKEQ. This CDR3 region has 19 residues. With 3 bases removed from V and 5 bases from J, the gap between germline ends came to 29 bases.

This clonotype was observed a handful of times. CDR3 sequence reads: CASSYSTAATPYEQYF. The DNA for the CDR3 is TGTGCCAGCAGTTACTCGACGGCAGCAACCCCCTACGAGCAGTACTTC. This chain connects TRBV6-5 to TRBJ2-7; no clear D. The CDR3 contains 16 residues. Germline CDR1 reads MNHEY; CDR2 reads SVGAGI. Trimming shortened V by 0 bases and J by 2 bases, and 14 bases separated the two germline ends.

V usage is TRBV9 and J usage is TRBJ2-2; D might be TRBD1 (7 bases). The CDR3 is made up of 15 amino acids. V was clipped by 0 bases and J by 5 bases, with 11 bases between them. Germline loops: CDR1 SGDLS, CDR2 YYNGEE. CDR3 sequence reads: CASSVVAGGTGELFF. CDR3 coding DNA: TGTGCCAGCAGCGTAGTCGCAGGGGGGACCGGGGAGCTGTTTTTT.

This clonotype was detected only a few times. This chain connects TRBV5-1 to TRBJ2-7; the D gene is possibly TRBD2 (5 bases). This CDR3 spans 15 amino acids. Trimming shortened V by 3 bases and J by 0 bases, and 13 bases separated the two germline ends. Germline V gene sequence: CDR1 SGHRS, CDR2 YFSETQ. CDR3 sequence (DNA): TGCGCCAGCAGCTCCACGGTCACTAGCTCCTACGAGCAGTACTTC. Residues: CASSSTVTSSYEQYF.

The V gene is TRBV3-1, the J gene TRBJ2-7; D ambiguous. Deletions cut 1 base from V and 5 bases from J, with 24 bases between. The CDR3 contains 18 residues. CDR1 is LGHDT and CDR2 is YNNKEL in the germline V gene (reference sequence). CDR3 DNA: TGTGCCAGCAGCCAAGGTCAGATCCGGGTCCTCTCCCTCCACGAGCAGTACTTC. Translation: CASSQGQIRVLSLHEQYF.

This clonotype has just a few counts. The CDR3 is CASSLGIEYEQYF. CDR3 DNA: TGCGCCAGCAGCTTGGGCATCGAGTACGAGCAGTACTTC. The V gene is TRBV5-1, the J gene TRBJ2-7; D remains unclear. CDR1 is SGHRS, CDR2 YFSETQ, per germline. V gave up 0 bases and J gave up 4 bases, with 8 bases separating them. This CDR3 contains 13 residues. Combining the CDR3 with reference TRBV5-1 and TRBJ2-7 gives the whole variable domain KAGVTQTPRYLIKTRGQQVTLSCSPISGHRSVSWYQQTPGQGLQFLFEYFSETQRNKGNFPGRFSGRQFSNSRSEMNVSTLELGDSALYLCASSLGIEYEQYFGPGTRLTVT.

The rearrangement uses TRBV10-3 and TRBJ2-6, with D tentatively TRBD1 (5 bases). The germline CDR1 and CDR2 sequences are ENHRY and SYGVKD. There are 17 residues in the CDR3. V lost 0 bases, J lost 0 bases, and 9 bases lay in between. The DNA of the CDR3 is TGTGCCATCAGTGAGTCGGGGCCGTCCTCTGGGGCCAACGTCCTGACTTTC. It translates to CAISESGPSSGANVLTF.

This rearrangement joins TRBV4-1 to TRBJ2-1, with 10 bases matching TRBD2. The CDR3 consists of 16 residues. CDR1 MGHRA and CDR2 YSYEKL come from the germline V gene. Trimming took 6 bases from V and 9 from J; bases not matched to a gene: 14. The CDR3 DNA reads TGCGCCAGCAGTGGAGTAGCGGGGGGCTTAAGGGCTGAGCAGTTCTTC. This sequence encodes CASSGVAGGLRAEQFF.

This clonotype was seen a handful of times. This sequence joins TRBV5-1 and TRBJ1-1, with D possibly TRBD1 on 6 matching bases. Germline V gene data show CDR1 as SGHRS and CDR2 as YFSETQ. This CDR3 region has 16 residues. V lost 0 bases and J 2 bases, leaving 14 bases between the germline ends. The CDR3 loop reads CASSLAGGRANTEAFF. DNA for the CDR3: TGCGCCAGCAGCTTGGCCGGGGGCAGGGCCAACACTGAAGCTTTCTTT. Drawing the rest from reference TRBV5-1 and TRBJ1-1, the complete variable domain is KAGVTQTPRYLIKTRGQQVTLSCSPISGHRSVSWYQQTPGQGLQFLFEYFSETQRNKGNFPGRFSGRQFSNSRSEMNVSTLELGDSALYLCASSLAGGRANTEAFFGQGTRLTVV.

This clonotype occurred a few times. V and J are TRBV4-3 and TRBJ2-2, with TRBD1 matching 9 bases. Looked up from germline, CDR1 is LGHNA and CDR2 is YSLEER. V lost 0 bases and J lost 3; bases outside the gene matches: 5. The CDR3 is 17 amino acids. CDR3 in DNA: TGCGCCAGCAGCCAAGAAGGACAGGGGTCGTACACCGGGGAGCTGTTTTTT. This codes for CASSQEGQGSYTGELFF.

In its sample, this clonotype was seen once. The gene calls are TRBV29-1 and TRBJ2-3, with D perhaps being TRBD1 or TRBD2 (5 bases each). The germline V and J ends were trimmed by 7 bases and 6 bases, with 23 bases remaining between them. Germline CDR1 and CDR2: SQVTM and ANQGSEA. This CDR3 is built from 15 residues. CDR3 in DNA: TGCAGCGCCCCCACCGGGACCCCTACCTCGGATACGCAGTATTTT. Translated, it gives CSAPTGTPTSDTQYF.

This clonotype has a handful of counts. V and J are TRBV5-8 and TRBJ1-1; 7 positions match TRBD1. Looked up from germline, CDR1 is SGHTS and CDR2 is YDEGEE. This CDR3 region has 15 residues. V lost 4 bases and J lost 4; bases outside the gene matches: 10. DNA of the CDR3: TGTGCCAGCAGCATATATACAGGGGATTCCACTGAAGCTTTCTTT. It is translated as CASSIYTGDSTEAFF.

The chain joins TRBV5-6 to TRBJ1-1; 9 positions match TRBD1. Per the germline V gene, CDR1 is SGHDT and CDR2 is YYEEEE. Trimming took 3 bases from V and 6 from J; bases not matched to a gene: 9. The CDR3 consists of 15 residues. CDR3 in DNA: TGTGCCAGCAGCTCGGAAATTACAGGGGGCTCTGAAGCTTTCTTT. Translated, it gives CASSSEITGGSEAFF.

V and J are TRBV2 and TRBJ2-2, with 7 bases lining up with TRBD1. With 7 bases clipped from V and 6 bases from J, the junction kept 5 bases outside the gene matches. The CDR3 extends over 13 amino acids. Germline CDR1 reads SNHLY; CDR2 reads FYNNEI. The CDR3 coding sequence is TGTGCCAGCACCTACAGGGGTCCCGGGGAGCTGTTTTTT. This gives the protein CASTYRGPGELFF.

This clonotype was counted only a few times. The chain has TRBV11-2 and TRBJ2-3; 7 bases align to TRBD2. V gave up 7 bases and J gave up 2 bases; unmatched junction bases: 9. The CDR3 consists of 15 residues. The germline gives CDR1 SGHAT, CDR2 FQNNGV. This CDR3 is CASTASGVDTDTQYF. CDR3 nucleotides: TGTGCCAGCACAGCGAGCGGGGTAGACACAGATACGCAGTATTTT.

V gene TRBV9 combines with J gene TRBJ1-3, with 7 bases aligning to TRBD1. This CDR3 is built from 18 residues. Germline V gene data show CDR1 as SGDLS and CDR2 as YYNGEE. The ends lost 3 bases at V and 3 bases at J; junction bases unmatched: 15. Written as DNA, the CDR3 is TGTGCCAGCAGCGCGAGGGTAGGGACAGCAGTTGGTGGAAACACCATATATTTT. Protein: CASSARVGTAVGGNTIYF.

Turning to this clonotype: The missing conserved phenylalanine or tryptophan at the end of this CDR3 makes a read error likely. This rearrangement joins TRBV29-1 to TRBJ2-5; D ambiguous. V lost 6 bases, J lost 5 bases, and 10 bases lay in between. CDR1 is SQVTM and CDR2 is ANQGSEA in the germline V gene. The CDR3 sequence is 11 residues long. CDR3 DNA: TGCAGCGTCCTCCGAGGCGAGACCCAGTACTCC. This translates into CSVLRGETQYS.

The rearrangement uses TRBV13 and TRBJ2-3, with D uncertain. This CDR3 region has 15 residues. V dropped 5 bases and J dropped 6 bases, with 18 bases sitting between them. Per germline, CDR1 PRHDT and CDR2 FYEKMQ (reference sequence). The CDR3 nucleotides read TGTGCCAGCAGCCATCGGGCCTACTCTTTGGATACGCAGTATTTT. Translation gives CASSHRAYSLDTQYF.

This clonotype was seen only a few times. The rearrangement uses TRBV20-1 and TRBJ2-2, with a possible D match to TRBD1 (5 bases). V gave up 5 bases and J gave up 1 base, with 11 bases separating them. The CDR3 has 14 amino acids. Germline V gene sequence: CDR1 DFQATT, CDR2 SNEGSKA (reference sequence). CDR3: CSALQGRNTGELFF. CDR3 nucleotide sequence: TGCAGTGCTCTTCAGGGCCGGAACACCGGGGAGCTGTTTTTT.

V usage is TRBV29-1 and J usage is TRBJ2-2; 8 nucleotides agree with TRBD2. Germline V gene lookup returns CDR1 SQVTM and CDR2 ANQGSEA. V shed 7 bases, J shed 4 bases, and the junction held 11 bases outside the gene matches. The length of the CDR3 is 15 residues. The chain's CDR3 is CSGQSGTRPTGELFF. Written as DNA, the CDR3 is TGCAGCGGCCAATCGGGGACTAGACCCACCGGGGAGCTGTTTTTT.

This clonotype appeared many times. The V gene is TRBV4-3, the J gene TRBJ1-1; a possible D gene is TRBD1 (6 bases). Germline lookup yields CDR1 LGHNA and CDR2 YSLEER. The V end lost 4 bases, the J end lost 1 base, and 10 bases lay between the germline ends. This CDR3 comprises 14 residues. CDR3 in DNA: TGCGCCAGCAGCCTCGCGGACAGGAACACTGAAGCTTTCTTT. Amino acid sequence: CASSLADRNTEAFF.

This chain connects TRBV20-1 to TRBJ2-5; the D is unclear. CDR1 is DFQATT and CDR2 is SNEGSKA in the germline V gene (reference sequence). The CDR3 is 11 amino acids. The V end was cut by 6 bases, the J end by 2 bases, with 7 bases between. The CDR3 loop reads CSAKGQETQYF. CDR3 in DNA: TGCAGTGCGAAGGGACAAGAGACCCAGTACTTC.

This clonotype showed up just a few times. This chain joins TRBV10-3 and TRBJ2-2, with D perhaps matching TRBD1 (6 bases). This CDR3 is 14 amino acids long. Trimming stripped 6 bases from V and 1 base from J, with 9 bases between. CDR1 and CDR2 (germline): ENHRY, SYGVKD. The CDR3 coding sequence is TGTGCCATCAGAAAGGGACAGAACACCGGGGAGCTGTTTTTT. It specifies CAIRKGQNTGELFF.

In its sample, this clonotype was seen a few times. The chain recombines TRBV20-1 with TRBJ1-4, with a possible D match to TRBD1 (5 bases). V shed 4 bases and J shed 2 bases, with 14 bases lying between them. CDR1 and CDR2 from the germline V gene are DFQATT and SNEGSKA (reference sequence). This CDR3 contains 15 residues. The CDR3 DNA follows: TGCAGTGCTATGGTACCCGGGGCGACTAATGAAAAACTGTTTTTT. Translating it yields CSAMVPGATNEKLFF.

Only one count was recorded for this clonotype. The V and J genes are TRBV13 and TRBJ2-1; TRBD2 might be the D (5 bases). Germline values: CDR1 PRHDT, CDR2 FYEKMQ (reference sequence). Trimming removed 2 bases from V and 9 bases from J, with 17 bases in between. CDR3 size: 15 residues. CDR3 DNA: TGTGCCAGCAGCTTATACAGCGGCCTGGGTGGTGAGCAGTTCTTC. Protein product: CASSLYSGLGGEQFF. Using reference TRBV13 and TRBJ2-1 for the parts outside the CDR3, the full variable domain is AAGVIQSPRHLIKEKRETATLKCYPIPRHDTVYWYQQGPGQDPQFLISFYEKMQSDKGSIPDRFSAQQFSDYHSELNMSSLELGDSALYFCASSLYSGLGGEQFFGPGTRLTVL.

This chain links TRBV11-1 with TRBJ1-1, with no clear D. V was cut by 0 bases and J by 0 bases, with 17 bases left in between. CDR3 size: 18 residues. Per the germline V gene, CDR1 is SGHAT and CDR2 is FQDESV (reference sequence). CDR3 protein: CASSLAYGSLRVNTEAFF. Here the CDR3 DNA reads TGTGCCAGCAGCTTAGCGTACGGGTCTCTGAGGGTGAACACTGAAGCTTTCTTT.

This clonotype was detected a few times. Sequence at one end of the junction differs from germline and may be a read error. The chain employs TRBV5-1 and TRBJ2-2; no firm D call. CDR3 length: 15 residues. Germline V gene sequence: CDR1 SGHRS, CDR2 YFSETQ. The CDR3 region has the DNA TGTGCCAGCAGCTTGGAGAGCCTCGGCACCGGGGAGCTGTTTTTT. Amino acid sequence: CASSLESLGTGELFF.